Shown below are 30 T cell receptor beta chains from a single sample sequenced in a study of T cell responses to AZD1222 COVID-19 vaccine. This table comes from immunoSEQ multiplex PCR, and its TCRdb copy is limited to in-frame clones, with some not included. In the table there are approximately 120,000 clones, around 90% of which are singletons. Sequences were derived from peripheral blood, sampled on day 0 of AZD1222 vaccination. These receptors all stem from an adult in good health.

V usage is TRBV29-1 and J usage is TRBJ1-1, with D possibly TRBD1 on 5 matching bases. Germline values: CDR1 SQVTM, CDR2 ANQGSEA. The CDR3 has 14 amino acids. V lost 4 bases to trimming and J lost 7 bases, with 19 bases between them. CDR3 in DNA: TGCAGCGTTGGTGTGCGGGGGTCGGTGGTTGAAGCTTTCTTT. Translating gives CSVGVRGSVVEAFF.

This clone is termed medium-sized. The chain employs TRBV5-6 and TRBJ2-7; a possible D gene is TRBD1 (5 bases). V lost 0 bases and J lost 4, with 11 bases in between. Germline assignment: CDR1 SGHDT and CDR2 YYEEEE. The CDR3 has 14 residues. CDR3 sequence: CASSLAEQEYEQYF. CDR3 nucleotide sequence: TGTGCCAGCAGCTTGGCAGAACAGGAATACGAGCAGTACTTC.

The chain links TRBV5-4 to TRBJ2-1, with 7 bases that match TRBD1. The CDR3 extends over 14 amino acids. The junction had 7 bases not matched to a gene; V was cut back by 2 bases and J by 8 bases. CDR1 SGHNT and CDR2 YYREEE come from the germline V gene (reference sequence). The CDR3 loop is CASSLTGVIDEQFF. Here the CDR3 DNA reads TGTGCCAGCAGCTTAACAGGGGTGATCGATGAGCAGTTCTTC.

The CDR3 DNA reads as TGTGCCAGCAGTTACGGGAGGGATCAGCCCCAGCATTTT. Translation gives CASSYGRDQPQHF. This chain uses TRBV6-5 with TRBJ1-5, with D unclear. Trimming removed 2 bases from V and 5 bases from J, with 7 bases in between. Looked up from germline, CDR1 is MNHEY and CDR2 is SVGAGI. This CDR3 region has 13 residues.

The chain links TRBV3-1 (or the pseudogene TRBV3-2) to TRBJ2-5; TRBD1 is a possible D gene (6 bases). The CDR3 loop spans 12 amino acids. Germline V gives CDR1 LGHDT, CDR2 YNNKEL (reference sequence). The germline V and J ends were trimmed by 3 bases and 4 bases, with 6 bases remaining between them. CDR3 nucleotides: TGTGCCAGCAGCCACAGGGGAGAGACCCAGTACTTC. Its translation: CASSHRGETQYF.

V is TRBV5-1 and J is TRBJ2-1; TRBD2 matches 13 bases. The V gene's germline CDR1 is SGHRS and CDR2 YFSETQ. The V gene end was trimmed by 5 bases and the J gene end by 4 bases; junction bases not matched to a gene: 9. CDR3 size: 17 residues. For the CDR3, the DNA is TGCGCCAGCAGTCTCACTAGCGGGGGGGAACCTTACAATGAGCAGTTCTTC. It codes for CASSLTSGGEPYNEQFF.

The chain uses TRBV3-1 (or the pseudogene TRBV3-2) and TRBJ1-3; tentatively, D is TRBD1 (5 bases). The CDR3 consists of 13 residues. V lost 8 bases and J 4 bases, leaving 12 bases between the germline ends. Germline assignment: CDR1 LGHDT and CDR2 YNNKEL (reference sequence). The chain's CDR3 is CASAVQVGNTIYF. The CDR3 DNA follows: TGTGCCAGCGCCGTACAGGTCGGAAACACCATATATTTT.

The chain couples TRBV18 to TRBJ2-2; D unresolved. This CDR3 contains 14 residues. The V end lost 2 bases, the J end lost 2 bases, and 6 bases lay between the germline ends. Germline V gene data show CDR1 as KGHSH and CDR2 as LQKENI. The CDR3, as DNA: TGTGCCAGCTCACCAGTCACCAACACCGGGGAGCTGTTTTTT. It is translated as CASSPVTNTGELFF.

The V gene is TRBV2, the J gene TRBJ2-5; 7 nucleotides agree with TRBD2. The CDR3 is 13 residues long. After removal of 4 bases from V and 5 bases from J, the junction contained 4 bases not matched to a gene. CDR1 SNHLY and CDR2 FYNNEI come from the germline V gene. The DNA for the CDR3 is TGTGCCAGCAGTGCGGGGGGTAGGGAGACCCAGTACTTC. Amino acid sequence: CASSAGGRETQYF.

CDR3 DNA sequence: TGTGCCAGCAGCCAAGTGGGGGGAAACCGAGTTAAAAACTATGGCTACACCTTC. Residues: CASSQVGGNRVKNYGYTF. The chain uses TRBV4-2 and TRBJ1-2; maybe TRBD1 (5 bases). Looked up from germline, CDR1 is LGHNA and CDR2 is YNFKEQ. Trimming shortened V by 1 base and J by 2 bases, and 20 bases separated the two germline ends. CDR3 length: 18 residues.

The CDR3: CASSFELAKNIQYF. DNA of the CDR3: TGTGCCAGCAGCTTTGAACTAGCCAAAAACATTCAGTACTTC. The rearrangement joins TRBV5-6 to TRBJ2-4, with D hard to call. From germline, CDR1 is SGHDT and CDR2 YYEEEE. Trimming pared 2 bases from V and 0 bases from J, leaving 6 bases between. CDR3 length equals 14 residues.

The chain couples TRBV4-1 to TRBJ2-7; the D gene is possibly TRBD2 (6 bases). The ends were cut back, 1 base at V and 3 bases at J, with 16 bases in the middle. Germline V gene data show CDR1 as MGHRA and CDR2 as YSYEKL. The CDR3 spans 16 residues. CDR3 DNA: TGCGCCAGCAGCCAAGGGAGCGGAGGGACCTTCTACGAGCAGTACTTC. Protein: CASSQGSGGTFYEQYF.

This rearrangement joins TRBV5-1 to TRBJ2-2, with 7 positions matching TRBD2. Germline CDR1 reads SGHRS; CDR2 reads YFSETQ. This CDR3 has 14 residues. V trimming: 4 bases; J trimming: 7 bases; junction bases outside the gene matches: 7. CDR3 bases: TGCGCCAGCAGCGGCATTAGCGGGCGCGGGGAGCTGTTTTTT. Its translation: CASSGISGRGELFF.

CDR3 nucleotide sequence: TGTGCCAGTAGTGTTGGGGATGCCAGCACAGATACGCAGTATTTT. Its protein is CASSVGDASTDTQYF. The chain carries TRBV19 and TRBJ2-3; D uncertain. Germline V lookup: CDR1 LNHDA, CDR2 SQIVND (reference sequence). With 5 bases removed from V and 0 bases from J, the gap between germline ends came to 12 bases. The CDR3 totals 15 residues.

The rearrangement links TRBV18 to TRBJ2-7, with a weak D call TRBD1 (6 bases). CDR3 size: 11 residues. Germline V gene data show CDR1 as KGHSH and CDR2 as LQKENI. V was shortened by 4 bases and J by 10 bases, with 11 bases between the two germline ends. The CDR3 loop is CASSLDRHQYF. The CDR3 coding sequence is TGTGCCAGCTCACTAGACAGGCATCAGTACTTC.

The V and J genes are TRBV2 and TRBJ1-5; D not certain. The CDR3 consists of 14 residues. The germline gives CDR1 SNHLY, CDR2 FYNNEI. With 6 bases removed from V and 7 bases from J, the gap between germline ends came to 16 bases. The CDR3 DNA reads as TGTGCCAGCAGGCAATCGGGTCTCTTGCAGCCCCAGCATTTT. This gives the protein CASRQSGLLQPQHF.

This rearrangement joins TRBV6-5 to TRBJ2-1, with 8 bases that match TRBD1. CDR1 MNHEY and CDR2 SVGAGI come from the germline V gene. There are 16 residues in the CDR3. Trimming cost V 2 bases and J 5 bases; bases outside gene matches: 8. Written as DNA, the CDR3 is TGTGCCAGCAGTTACCGTCAGGGGGCTCAGGACAATGAGCAGTTCTTC. Translating it yields CASSYRQGAQDNEQFF.

This clone came up once. The chain employs TRBV18 and TRBJ2-7, with 9 nucleotides matching TRBD1. Germline CDR1 reads KGHSH; CDR2 reads LQKENI. This CDR3 contains 17 residues. The junction had 10 bases not matched to a gene; V was cut back by 0 bases and J by 4 bases. CDR3 sequence: CASSPPGWDRVAYEQYF. The CDR3 nucleotides read TGTGCCAGCTCACCACCCGGATGGGACAGGGTGGCATACGAGCAGTACTTC. The variable domain in full, completed from reference TRBV18 and TRBJ2-7, reads NAGVMQNPRHLVRRRGQEARLRCSPMKGHSHVYWYRQLPEEGLKFMVYLQKENIIDESGMPKERFSAEFPKEGPSILRIQQVVRGDSAAYFCASSPPGWDRVAYEQYFGPGTRLTVT.

Only one count was recorded for this clone. J is TRBJ2-3 and V is TRBV11-1; 8 nucleotides align to TRBD2. The CDR3 has 15 amino acids. The germline CDR1 and CDR2 sequences are SGHAT and FQDESV (reference sequence). After removal of 5 bases from V and 7 bases from J, the junction contained 11 bases not matched to a gene. The CDR3 region is CASSPLREGGYTQYF. Written as DNA, the CDR3 is TGTGCCAGCAGCCCCCTCCGGGAGGGTGGATATACGCAGTATTTT. Full variable domain (rest looked up from reference TRBV11-1 and TRBJ2-3): EAEVAQSPRYKITEKSQAVAFWCDPISGHATLYWYRQILGQGPELLVQFQDESVVDDSQLPKDRFSAERLKGVDSTLKIQPAELGDSAMYLCASSPLREGGYTQYFGPGTRLTVL.

The CDR3 loop reads CASSVAASGAYNEQFF. The DNA for the CDR3 is TGTGCCAGCAGCGTAGCTGCCAGCGGGGCATACAATGAGCAGTTCTTC. The chain carries TRBV9 and TRBJ2-1; 7 bases agree with TRBD2. Germline V gene lookup returns CDR1 SGDLS and CDR2 YYNGEE. This CDR3 has 16 residues. V shed 0 bases and J 4 bases; nucleotides not matched to a gene: 7. Complete variable domain (other parts from reference TRBV9 and TRBJ2-1): DSGVTQTPKHLITATGQRVTLRCSPRSGDLSVYWYQQSLDQGLQFLIQYYNGEERAKGNILERFSAQQFPDLHSELNLSSLELGDSALYFCASSVAASGAYNEQFFGPGTRLTVL.

This clone was counted between two and nine times. V gene TRBV5-8 combines with J gene TRBJ1-4; 9 bases are a match to TRBD1. Trimming took 3 bases from V and 5 from J; bases not matched to a gene: 5. CDR3 length: 15 residues. Germline assignment: CDR1 SGHTS and CDR2 YDEGEE. As DNA, the CDR3 is TGTGCCAGCAGCTCTTTTGGACAGGGGAATGAAAAACTGTTTTTT. Protein: CASSSFGQGNEKLFF. The complete variable domain, with remaining parts taken from reference TRBV5-8 and TRBJ1-4, reads EAGVTQSPTHLIKTRGQQATLRCSPISGHTSVYWYQQALGLGLQFLLWYDEGEERNRGNFPPRFSGRQFPNYSSELNVNALELEDSALYLCASSSFGQGNEKLFFGSGTQLSVL.

The genes are TRBV10-1 and TRBJ2-2, with D possibly TRBD1 on 7 matching bases. The germline V gene has CDR1 WNHNN and CDR2 SYGVQD (reference sequence). This CDR3 is built from 14 residues. Deletions cut 5 bases from V and 6 bases from J, with 13 bases between. The DNA for the CDR3 is TGCGCCAGCAGTCCAGGGGGGCAAGCCGGGGAGCTGTTTTTT. It is translated as CASSPGGQAGELFF.

The chain has TRBV21-1 and TRBJ1-2; the table assigns TRBD1, which was not confirmed against the DNA. TRBV21-1 corresponds to a pseudogene. The CDR3 extends over 17 amino acids. The CDR3 spells CASSSWTGAGRNYGYTF. DNA of the CDR3: TGTGCCAGCAGCTCATGGACAGGGGCGGGTAGGAACTATGGCTACACCTTC.

This clone was detected only once. The CDR3, as DNA: TGTGCCAGCATAATGGGGGACAACTCCTACGAGCAGTACTTC. Its translation is CASIMGDNSYEQYF. The gene calls are TRBV6-5 and TRBJ2-7; weak D call: TRBD1 (6 bases). Germline V gene sequence: CDR1 MNHEY, CDR2 SVGAGI. The CDR3 covers 14 residues. V dropped 7 bases and J dropped 0 bases, with 13 bases sitting between them.

V is TRBV9 and J is TRBJ1-4; TRBD1 might be the D (6 bases). V dropped 0 bases and J dropped 10 bases, with 16 bases sitting between them. In germline, CDR1 is SGDLS, CDR2 YYNGEE. The CDR3 has 15 amino acids. The CDR3 DNA is TGTGCCAGCAGCGTAGGCTCCGGGGGCGGCGGAAAACTGTTTTTT. Encoded protein: CASSVGSGGGGKLFF.

V usage is TRBV7-2 and J usage is TRBJ2-2; 12 nucleotides match TRBD2. The CDR3 is made up of 18 amino acids. V lost 4 bases to trimming and J lost 5 bases; unmatched junction nucleotides: 11. Germline-derived CDR1 and CDR2 are SGHTA and FQGNSA. CDR3 bases: TGTGCCAGCAGCTCCTGGCTAGCGGGGGGGACATTGACCGGGGAGCTGTTTTTT. Translated: CASSSWLAGGTLTGELFF. Based on the CDR3 plus reference TRBV7-2 and TRBJ2-2, the full variable domain is GAGVSQSPSNKVTEKGKDVELRCDPISGHTALYWYRQSLGQGLEFLIYFQGNSAPDKSGLPSDRFSAERTGGSVSTLTIQRTQQEDSAVYLCASSSWLAGGTLTGELFFGEGSRLTVL.

The chain joins TRBV4-3 to TRBJ2-1; TRBD2 agrees at 8 bases. CDR3 size: 17 residues. V was clipped by 1 base and J by 9 bases; unmatched bases: 14. Germline V gene data show CDR1 as LGHNA and CDR2 as YSLEER. The CDR3 protein is CASSQGPSSGGSSEQFF. The CDR3 region has the DNA TGCGCCAGCAGCCAAGGGCCGTCGAGCGGGGGCTCCAGTGAGCAGTTCTTC.

On this clone: This sample includes further DNA sequences coding for the same CDR3. This chain connects TRBV18 to TRBJ2-5, with D perhaps being TRBD1 or TRBD2 (5 bases each). CDR3 length: 13 residues. The V end lost 2 bases, the J end lost 5 bases, and 9 bases lay between the germline ends. From germline, CDR1 is KGHSH and CDR2 LQKENI. The CDR3: CASSPGGPETQYF. CDR3 nucleotides: TGTGCCAGCTCACCAGGGGGTCCGGAGACCCAGTACTTC. Complete variable domain (other parts from reference TRBV18 and TRBJ2-5): NAGVMQNPRHLVRRRGQEARLRCSPMKGHSHVYWYRQLPEEGLKFMVYLQKENIIDESGMPKERFSAEFPKEGPSILRIQQVVRGDSAAYFCASSPGGPETQYFGPGTRLLVL.

This clone has just one count. This sequence joins TRBV11-2 and TRBJ1-1, with D perhaps matching TRBD1 (5 bases). V gave up 2 bases and J gave up 1 base, with 11 bases separating them. The CDR3 is 15 amino acids. CDR1 SGHAT and CDR2 FQNNGV come from the germline V gene. Here the CDR3 reads CASSLLPGGNTEAFF. The CDR3 region has the DNA TGTGCCAGCAGCTTATTGCCCGGGGGGAACACTGAAGCTTTCTTT.

This clone is judged medium-sized. This rearrangement joins TRBV13 to TRBJ1-2, with D unclear. Per the germline V gene, CDR1 is PRHDT and CDR2 is FYEKMQ (reference sequence). The CDR3 is 13 residues long. V was trimmed by 5 bases and J by 2 bases, leaving 9 bases between them. DNA of the CDR3: TGTGCCAGCAGCAAAGGGCAGAACTATGGCTACACCTTC. It translates to CASSKGQNYGYTF.